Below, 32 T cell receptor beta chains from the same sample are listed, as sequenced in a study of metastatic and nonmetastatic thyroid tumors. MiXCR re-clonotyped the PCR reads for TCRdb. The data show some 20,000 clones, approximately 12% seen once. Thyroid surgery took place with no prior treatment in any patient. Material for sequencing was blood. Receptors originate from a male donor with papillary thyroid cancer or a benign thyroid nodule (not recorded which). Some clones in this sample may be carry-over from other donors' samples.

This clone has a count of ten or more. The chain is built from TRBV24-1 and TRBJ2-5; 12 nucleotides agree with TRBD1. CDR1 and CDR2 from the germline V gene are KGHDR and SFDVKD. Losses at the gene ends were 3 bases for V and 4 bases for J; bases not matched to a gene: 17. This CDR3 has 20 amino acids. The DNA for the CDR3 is TGTGCCACCAGTGATCTCCCGAAGGGTGGGACAGGGGGCGGGAGAGAGACCCAGTACTTC. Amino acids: CATSDLPKGGTGGGRETQYF.

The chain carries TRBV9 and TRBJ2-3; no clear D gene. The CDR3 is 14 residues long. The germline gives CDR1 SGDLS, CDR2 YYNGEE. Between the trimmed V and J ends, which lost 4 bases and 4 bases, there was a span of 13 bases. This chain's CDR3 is CASSSSGLADTQYF. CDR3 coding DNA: TGTGCCAGCAGCTCCTCCGGGTTGGCAGATACGCAGTATTTT.

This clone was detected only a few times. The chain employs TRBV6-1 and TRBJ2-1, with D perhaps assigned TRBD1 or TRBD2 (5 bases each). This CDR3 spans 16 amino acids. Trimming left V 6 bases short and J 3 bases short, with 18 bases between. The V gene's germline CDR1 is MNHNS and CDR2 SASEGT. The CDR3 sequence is CASRVGRLSLYNEQFF. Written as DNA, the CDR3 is TGTGCCAGCAGAGTGGGACGTCTCAGCCTCTACAATGAGCAGTTCTTC.

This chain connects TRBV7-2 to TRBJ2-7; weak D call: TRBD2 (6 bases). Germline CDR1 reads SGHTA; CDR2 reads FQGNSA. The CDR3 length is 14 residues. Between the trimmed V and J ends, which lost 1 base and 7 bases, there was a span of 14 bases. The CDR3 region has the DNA TGTGCCAGCAGCTTAGACCCTAGCGTGAGGGAGCAGTACTTC. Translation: CASSLDPSVREQYF.

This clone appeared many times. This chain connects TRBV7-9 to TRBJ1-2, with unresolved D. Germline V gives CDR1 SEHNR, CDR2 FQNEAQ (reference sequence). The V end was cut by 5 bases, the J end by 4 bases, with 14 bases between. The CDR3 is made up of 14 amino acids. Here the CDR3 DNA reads TGTGCCAGCAGCGATCAAGGACGGATCTATGGCTACACCTTC. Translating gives CASSDQGRIYGYTF. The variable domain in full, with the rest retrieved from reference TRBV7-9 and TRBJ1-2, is DTGVSQNPRHKITKRGQNVTFRCDPISEHNRLYWYRQTLGQGPEFLTYFQNEAQLEKSRLLSDRFSAERPKGSFSTLEIQRTEQGDSAMYLCASSDQGRIYGYTFGSGTRLTVV.

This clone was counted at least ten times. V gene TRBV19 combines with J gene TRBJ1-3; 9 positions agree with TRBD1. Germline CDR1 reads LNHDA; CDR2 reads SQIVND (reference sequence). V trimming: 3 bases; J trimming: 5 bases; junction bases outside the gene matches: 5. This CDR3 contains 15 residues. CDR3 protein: CASSIGGQGRNTIYF. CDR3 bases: TGTGCCAGTAGTATTGGGGGACAGGGAAGAAACACCATATATTTT.

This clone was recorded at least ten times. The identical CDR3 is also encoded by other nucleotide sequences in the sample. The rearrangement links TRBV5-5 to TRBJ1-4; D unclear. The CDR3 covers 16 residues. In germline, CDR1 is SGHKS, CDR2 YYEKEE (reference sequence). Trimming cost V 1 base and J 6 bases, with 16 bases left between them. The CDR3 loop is CASSLTVAGGHEKLFF. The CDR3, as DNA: TGTGCCAGCAGCTTGACAGTGGCAGGCGGGCATGAAAAACTGTTTTTT.

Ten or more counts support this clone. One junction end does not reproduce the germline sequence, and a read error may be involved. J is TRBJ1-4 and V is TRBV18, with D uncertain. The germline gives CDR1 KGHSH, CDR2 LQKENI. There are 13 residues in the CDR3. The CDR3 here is CASSPQTNEKLFF. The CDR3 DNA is TGTGCCAGCTCCCCACAAACTAATGAAAAACTGTTTTTT. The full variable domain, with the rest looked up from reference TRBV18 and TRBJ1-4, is NAGVMQNPRHLVRRRGQEARLRCSPMKGHSHVYWYRQLPEEGLKFMVYLQKENIIDESGMPKERFSAEFPKEGPSILRIQQVVRGDSAAYFCASSPQTNEKLFFGSGTQLSVL.

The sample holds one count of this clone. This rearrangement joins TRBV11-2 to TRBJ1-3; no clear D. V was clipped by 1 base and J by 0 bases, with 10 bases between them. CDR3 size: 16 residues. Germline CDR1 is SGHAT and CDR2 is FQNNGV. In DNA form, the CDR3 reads TGTGCCAGCAGCTTAGTATCGGTCGGCTCTGGAAACACCATATATTTT. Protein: CASSLVSVGSGNTIYF.

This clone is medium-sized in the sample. CDR3 bases: TGTGCCAGCAGGCGGGACAGGGGCTGGTACGAGCAGTACTTC. It is translated as CASRRDRGWYEQYF. This chain joins TRBV27 and TRBJ2-7; 10 bases align to TRBD1. After removal of 6 bases from V and 4 bases from J, the junction contained 6 bases not matched to a gene. CDR3 length: 14 amino acids. Germline CDR1 and CDR2: MNHEY and SMNVEV (reference sequence).

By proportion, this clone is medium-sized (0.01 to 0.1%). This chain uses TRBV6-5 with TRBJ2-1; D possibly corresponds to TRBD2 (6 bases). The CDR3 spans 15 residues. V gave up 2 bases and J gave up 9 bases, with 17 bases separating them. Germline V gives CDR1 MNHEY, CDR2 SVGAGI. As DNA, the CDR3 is TGTGCCAGCAGTTACAGTCGGGGAGGAGGAGGTGAGCAGTTCTTC. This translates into CASSYSRGGGGEQFF.

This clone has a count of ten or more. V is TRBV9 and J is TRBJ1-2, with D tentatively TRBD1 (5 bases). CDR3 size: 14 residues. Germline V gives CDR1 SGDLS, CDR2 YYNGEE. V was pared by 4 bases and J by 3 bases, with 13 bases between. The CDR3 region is CASSFRGKDYGYTF. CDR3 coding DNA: TGTGCCAGCAGCTTTCGGGGGAAGGACTATGGCTACACCTTC.

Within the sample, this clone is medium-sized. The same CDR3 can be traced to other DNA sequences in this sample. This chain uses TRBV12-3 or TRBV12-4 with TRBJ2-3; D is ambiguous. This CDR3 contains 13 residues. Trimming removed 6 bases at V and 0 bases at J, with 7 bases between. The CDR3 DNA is TGTGCCAGCAGACCAAGTAGCACAGATACGCAGTATTTT. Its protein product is CASRPSSTDTQYF.

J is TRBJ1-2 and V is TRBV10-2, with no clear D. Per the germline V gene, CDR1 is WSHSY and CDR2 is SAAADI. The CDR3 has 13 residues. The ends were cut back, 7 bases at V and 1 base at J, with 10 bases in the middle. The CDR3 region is CASTERLNYGYTF. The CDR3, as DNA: TGCGCCAGCACCGAAAGGCTTAACTATGGCTACACCTTC.

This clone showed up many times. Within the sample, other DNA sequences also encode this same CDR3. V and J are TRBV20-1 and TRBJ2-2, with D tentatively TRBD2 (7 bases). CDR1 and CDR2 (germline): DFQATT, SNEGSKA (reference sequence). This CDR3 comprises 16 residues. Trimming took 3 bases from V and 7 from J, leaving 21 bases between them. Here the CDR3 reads CSARGQAGSGVGELFF. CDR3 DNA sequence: TGCAGTGCTAGGGGACAAGCGGGATCCGGAGTCGGGGAGCTGTTTTTT.

The CDR3 loop reads CASSLGVEGPRGNSPLHF. The DNA for the CDR3 is TGTGCCAGCAGCTTAGGGGTAGAGGGGCCGAGGGGTAATTCACCCCTCCACTTT. The V gene is TRBV11-2, the J gene TRBJ1-6, with D tentatively TRBD1 (5 bases). The CDR3 is made up of 18 amino acids. Per the germline V gene, CDR1 is SGHAT and CDR2 is FQNNGV. Deletions cut 1 base from V and 6 bases from J, with 19 bases between.

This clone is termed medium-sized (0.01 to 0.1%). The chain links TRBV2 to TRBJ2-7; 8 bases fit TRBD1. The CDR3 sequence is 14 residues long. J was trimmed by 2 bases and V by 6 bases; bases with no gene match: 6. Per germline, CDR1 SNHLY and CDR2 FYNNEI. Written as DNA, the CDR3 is TGTGCCAGCAGACCGGGACAGGCGACCTACGAGCAGTACTTC. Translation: CASRPGQATYEQYF.

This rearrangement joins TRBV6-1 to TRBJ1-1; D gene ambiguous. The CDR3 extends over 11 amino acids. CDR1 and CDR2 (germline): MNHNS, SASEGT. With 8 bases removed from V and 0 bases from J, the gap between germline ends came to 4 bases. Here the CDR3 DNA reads TGTGCCAGCGGTATGAACACTGAAGCTTTCTTT. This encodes CASGMNTEAFF.

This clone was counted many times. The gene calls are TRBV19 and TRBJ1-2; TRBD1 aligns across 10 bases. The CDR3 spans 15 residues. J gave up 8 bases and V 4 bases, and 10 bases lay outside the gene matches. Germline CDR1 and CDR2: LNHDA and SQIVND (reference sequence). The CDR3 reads CASSTTSGTGAGYTF. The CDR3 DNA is TGTGCCAGTAGTACAACCTCGGGGACAGGGGCGGGCTACACCTTC.

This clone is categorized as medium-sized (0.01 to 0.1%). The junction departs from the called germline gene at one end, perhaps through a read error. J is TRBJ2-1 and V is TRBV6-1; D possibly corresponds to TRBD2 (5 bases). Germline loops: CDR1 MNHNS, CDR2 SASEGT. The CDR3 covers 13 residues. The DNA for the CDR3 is TGTGCCAGCAGGAAGGACTCCAACAATGAGCAGTTCTTC. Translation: CASRKDSNNEQFF.

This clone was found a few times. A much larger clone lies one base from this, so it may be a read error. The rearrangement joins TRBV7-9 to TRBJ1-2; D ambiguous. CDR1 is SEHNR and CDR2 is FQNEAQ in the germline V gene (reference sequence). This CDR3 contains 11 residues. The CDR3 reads CACSELYGYTF. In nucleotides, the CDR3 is TGTGCCTGCAGCGAGCTATATGGCTACACCTTC.

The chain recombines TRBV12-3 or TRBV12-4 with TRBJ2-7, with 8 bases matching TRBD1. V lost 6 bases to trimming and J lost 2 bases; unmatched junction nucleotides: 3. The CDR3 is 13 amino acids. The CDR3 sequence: CASSPGQAYEQYF. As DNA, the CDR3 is TGTGCCAGCAGCCCGGGACAGGCCTACGAGCAGTACTTC.

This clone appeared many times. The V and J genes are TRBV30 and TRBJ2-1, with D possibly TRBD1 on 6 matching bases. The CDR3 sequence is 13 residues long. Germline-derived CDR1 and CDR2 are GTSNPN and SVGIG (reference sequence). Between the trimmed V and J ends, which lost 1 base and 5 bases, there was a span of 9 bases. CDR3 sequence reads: CAWSAGQNNEQFF. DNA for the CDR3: TGTGCCTGGAGTGCTGGACAGAACAATGAGCAGTTCTTC.

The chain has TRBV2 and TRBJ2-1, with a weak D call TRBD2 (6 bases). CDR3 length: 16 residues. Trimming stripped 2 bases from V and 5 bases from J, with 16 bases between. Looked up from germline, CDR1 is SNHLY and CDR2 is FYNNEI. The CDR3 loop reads CASSEPPWRDHNEQFF. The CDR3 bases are TGTGCCAGCAGTGAACCCCCTTGGCGGGACCACAATGAGCAGTTCTTC.

CDR3 sequence: CASSLFAWERSGNEQFF. CDR3 bases: TGTGCCAGCAGCTTATTCGCTTGGGAGCGGAGTGGTAATGAGCAGTTCTTC. The genes are TRBV7-8 and TRBJ2-1; maybe TRBD2 (5 bases). CDR3 length: 17 amino acids. Trimming pared 2 bases from V and 7 bases from J, leaving 21 bases between. The V gene's germline CDR1 is SGHVS and CDR2 FQNEAQ.

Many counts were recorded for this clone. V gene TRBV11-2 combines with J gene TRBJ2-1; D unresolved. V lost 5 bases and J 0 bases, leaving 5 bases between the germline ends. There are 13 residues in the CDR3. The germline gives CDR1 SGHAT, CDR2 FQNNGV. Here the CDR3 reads CASSPYSYNEQFF. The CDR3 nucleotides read TGTGCCAGCAGCCCGTACTCCTACAATGAGCAGTTCTTC.

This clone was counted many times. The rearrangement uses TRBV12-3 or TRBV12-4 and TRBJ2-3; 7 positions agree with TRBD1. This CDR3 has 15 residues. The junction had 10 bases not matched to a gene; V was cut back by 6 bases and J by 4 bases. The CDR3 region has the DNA TGTGCCAGCAGCCCTACAGGGGTGGGGGCAGATACGCAGTATTTT. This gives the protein CASSPTGVGADTQYF.

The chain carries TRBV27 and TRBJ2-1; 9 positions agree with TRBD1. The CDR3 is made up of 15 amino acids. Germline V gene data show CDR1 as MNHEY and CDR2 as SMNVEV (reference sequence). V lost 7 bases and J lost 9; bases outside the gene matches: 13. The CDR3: CASNSQGDRVTEQFF. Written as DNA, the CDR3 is TGTGCCAGCAACTCCCAGGGGGACAGGGTAACTGAGCAGTTCTTC.

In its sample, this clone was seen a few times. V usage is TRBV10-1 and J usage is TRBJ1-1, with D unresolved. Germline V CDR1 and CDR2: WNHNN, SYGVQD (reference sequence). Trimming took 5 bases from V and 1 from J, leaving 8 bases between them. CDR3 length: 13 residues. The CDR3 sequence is CASSREGNTEAFF. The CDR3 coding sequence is TGCGCCAGCAGTAGGGAAGGGAACACTGAAGCTTTCTTT.

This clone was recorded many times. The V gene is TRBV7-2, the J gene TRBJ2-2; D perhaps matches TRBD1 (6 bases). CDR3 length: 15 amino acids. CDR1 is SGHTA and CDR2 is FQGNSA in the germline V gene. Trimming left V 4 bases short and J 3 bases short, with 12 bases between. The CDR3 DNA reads TGTGCCAGCAGCTCCACAGGGACCTACACCGGGGAGCTGTTTTTT. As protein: CASSSTGTYTGELFF.

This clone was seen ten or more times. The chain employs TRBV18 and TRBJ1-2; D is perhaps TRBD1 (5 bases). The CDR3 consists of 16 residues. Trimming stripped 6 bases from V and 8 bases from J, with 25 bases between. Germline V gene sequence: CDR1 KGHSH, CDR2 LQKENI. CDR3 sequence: CASSPPEAGKAGGYTF. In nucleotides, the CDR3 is TGTGCCAGCTCGCCCCCGGAGGCAGGGAAGGCGGGGGGCTACACCTTC.

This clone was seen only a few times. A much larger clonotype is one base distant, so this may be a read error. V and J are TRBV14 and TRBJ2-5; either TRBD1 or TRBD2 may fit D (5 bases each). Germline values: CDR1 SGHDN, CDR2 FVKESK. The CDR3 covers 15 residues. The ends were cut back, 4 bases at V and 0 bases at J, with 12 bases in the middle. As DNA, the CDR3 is TGTGCCAGCAGCCGGGTGACGGGACACCAAGAGACCCAGTACTTC. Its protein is CASSRVTGHQETQYF.